This TCR beta chain was sequenced for a study of blood T cell repertoires in COVID-19. The CDR3 is 18 residues long. Some clones are missing from TCRdb's copy, which holds only in-frame ones; the method was immunoSEQ multiplex PCR. In the table there are approximately 190,000 clones, under 85% of which are singletons. V gene TRBV21-1 combines with J gene TRBJ1-6; the tabulated D call, TRBD1, remains unverified against the DNA. TRBV21-1 is noted as a pseudogene. The TCR originated in a man aged 60 to 69 with active or convalescent COVID-19. Sequencing input: peripheral blood. The CDR3 DNA is TGTGCCAGCAGCTGGGAACAGGGCCGCACGTTAGGATATTCACCCCTCCACTTT. Encoded protein: CASSWEQGRTLGYSPLHF.